These 16 T cell receptor beta chains originate from one sample sequenced in a study of blood T cell repertoires in COVID-19. This table comes from immunoSEQ multiplex PCR, and its TCRdb copy is limited to in-frame clones, with some not included. The data contain about 90,000 clones, about 75% of them seen just once; the ten biggest clones take up roughly 9.8%. Input material: peripheral blood. All receptors come from an elderly woman with acute or convalescent COVID-19.

V and J are TRBV21-1 and TRBJ2-5; the table's D call of TRBD1 was not tested on the DNA. TRBV21-1 is described as a pseudogene. The CDR3 sequence is 15 residues long. The CDR3 loop is CASSTQQGRWETQYF. CDR3 bases: TGTGCCAGCAGCACCCAACAGGGGAGGTGGGAGACCCAGTACTTC.

This rearrangement joins TRBV27 to TRBJ1-5; TRBD1 matches at 10 bases. Trimming cost V 7 bases and J 9 bases; bases outside gene matches: 9. Germline lookup yields CDR1 MNHEY and CDR2 SMNVEV (reference sequence). CDR3 length: 14 amino acids. The CDR3, as DNA: TGTGCCAGCAATTTGCCGGGACAGGGGTCGCCCCAGCATTTT. Its protein product is CASNLPGQGSPQHF.

The chain couples TRBV28 to TRBJ1-5; D possibly corresponds to TRBD1 (5 bases). This CDR3 is built from 12 residues. Germline CDR1 and CDR2: MDHEN and SYDVKM. Trimming shortened V by 6 bases and J by 9 bases, and 12 bases separated the two germline ends. The CDR3 spells CASRLGGRPQHF. For the CDR3, the DNA is TGTGCCAGCAGGTTGGGGGGACGGCCCCAGCATTTT.

The CDR3 DNA reads TGTGCCAGCAGTAGATCACAGGGGGTGGACAATCAGCCCCAGCATTTT. This codes for CASSRSQGVDNQPQHF. The rearrangement links TRBV6-2 or TRBV6-3 to TRBJ1-5; 8 positions agree with TRBD1. Germline CDR1 is MNHEY and CDR2 is SVGEGT. Trimming cost V 5 bases and J 3 bases; bases outside gene matches: 9. The CDR3 totals 16 residues.

J is TRBJ1-2 and V is TRBV6-6; no clear D. This CDR3 spans 13 amino acids. The V and J ends lost 2 bases and 2 bases respectively, with 6 bases between them. Per germline, CDR1 MNHNY and CDR2 SVGAGI (reference sequence). CDR3 in amino acids: CASSYEENYGYTF. CDR3 nucleotide sequence: TGTGCCAGCAGTTACGAAGAGAACTATGGCTACACCTTC.

V is TRBV5-4 and J is TRBJ2-1, with 13 bases that match TRBD2. Germline lookup yields CDR1 SGHNT and CDR2 YYREEE (reference sequence). V gave up 3 bases and J gave up 1 base; unmatched junction bases: 10. The CDR3 runs to 19 residues. CDR3: CASSSAGTSGARSYNEQFF. The CDR3 DNA follows: TGTGCCAGCAGCTCCGCCGGGACTAGCGGGGCAAGATCCTACAATGAGCAGTTCTTC.

This clone qualifies as medium-sized. Distinct nucleotide sequences in the sample also encode this CDR3. V usage is TRBV18 and J usage is TRBJ1-2; 9 bases line up with TRBD1. CDR1 is KGHSH and CDR2 is LQKENI in the germline V gene. The CDR3 runs 14 residues. Trimming cost V 3 bases and J 5 bases; bases outside gene matches: 4. Here the CDR3 reads CASSPGQGLYGYTF. The CDR3 nucleotides read TGTGCCAGCTCACCGGGACAGGGCCTTTATGGCTACACCTTC. The full variable domain, in which reference TRBV18 and TRBJ1-2 provide the parts outside the CDR3, is NAGVMQNPRHLVRRRGQEARLRCSPMKGHSHVYWYRQLPEEGLKFMVYLQKENIIDESGMPKERFSAEFPKEGPSILRIQQVVRGDSAAYFCASSPGQGLYGYTFGSGTRLTVV.

V usage is TRBV28 and J usage is TRBJ1-2; possibly TRBD1 for D (5 bases). Germline V gene sequence: CDR1 MDHEN, CDR2 SYDVKM. This CDR3 contains 13 residues. Deletions cut 5 bases from V and 2 bases from J, with 9 bases between. CDR3 DNA sequence: TGTGCCAGCAGTCCAGGGAGGAACTATGGCTACACCTTC. Protein sequence: CASSPGRNYGYTF.

The V and J genes are TRBV24-1 and TRBJ2-3, with 7 bases identical to TRBD1. CDR1 is KGHDR and CDR2 is SFDVKD in the germline V gene. V shed 3 bases and J 4 bases; nucleotides not matched to a gene: 3. The CDR3 is made up of 14 amino acids. This chain's CDR3 is CATSDPTGPDTQYF. The CDR3 DNA follows: TGTGCCACCAGTGATCCGACAGGGCCAGATACGCAGTATTTT.

The chain joins TRBV5-1 to TRBJ2-3; TRBD2 matches 9 bases. V gave up 0 bases and J gave up 1 base; unmatched junction bases: 6. Per germline, CDR1 SGHRS and CDR2 YFSETQ. This CDR3 region has 17 residues. The CDR3 sequence: CASSLVAAGGGTDTQYF. The CDR3 DNA reads TGCGCCAGCAGCTTGGTAGCGGCGGGAGGGGGCACAGATACGCAGTATTTT.

This clone was observed a handful of times. The rearrangement links TRBV7-2 to TRBJ1-4, with 7 bases matching TRBD1. This CDR3 has 13 residues. Germline CDR1 and CDR2: SGHTA and FQGNSA. The J segment lost 8 bases and the V segment lost 4 bases, leaving 4 bases of the junction unmatched. The CDR3 sequence: CASSYGTEEKLFF. CDR3 in DNA: TGTGCCAGCAGCTACGGGACAGAAGAAAAACTGTTTTTT. Full variable domain (remainder filled in from reference TRBV7-2 and TRBJ1-4): GAGVSQSPSNKVTEKGKDVELRCDPISGHTALYWYRQSLGQGLEFLIYFQGNSAPDKSGLPSDRFSAERTGGSVSTLTIQRTQQEDSAVYLCASSYGTEEKLFFGSGTQLSVL.

V is TRBV12-3 or TRBV12-4 and J is TRBJ2-5, with D perhaps matching TRBD1 (5 bases). The CDR3 sequence is 13 residues long. The V gene lost 5 bases and the J gene lost 5 bases, with 12 bases spanning the gap. For the CDR3, the DNA is TGTGCCAGCAGTACAGGATTGCAGGAGACCCAGTACTTC. Translated, it gives CASSTGLQETQYF.

The J gene is TRBJ1-2, the V gene TRBV30, with TRBD1 matching 8 bases. Looked up from germline, CDR1 is GTSNPN and CDR2 is SVGIG (reference sequence). V shed 5 bases, J shed 8 bases, and the junction held 10 bases outside the gene matches. The CDR3 contains 13 residues. The CDR3 DNA reads TGTGCCTGGTCGAGACAGGGGATAGACGGCTACACCTTC. Translating it yields CAWSRQGIDGYTF.

For the CDR3, the DNA is TGCAGCGCTGCGGGCTCCTATGGCTACACCTTC. Its protein product is CSAAGSYGYTF. This rearrangement joins TRBV29-1 to TRBJ1-2, with D uncertain. V was cut by 7 bases and J by 4 bases, with 10 bases left in between. Germline assignment: CDR1 SQVTM and CDR2 ANQGSEA. The CDR3 consists of 11 residues.

In its sample, this clone was seen a few times. V and J are TRBV5-4 and TRBJ1-1; tentative D call: TRBD1 (5 bases). The V and J ends lost 4 bases and 7 bases respectively, with 20 bases between them. Germline CDR1 SGHNT, CDR2 YYREEE (reference sequence). The CDR3 is made up of 15 amino acids. The CDR3 sequence is CASSPAGGGYDEAFF. As DNA, the CDR3 is TGTGCCAGCAGCCCGGCCGGGGGAGGGTATGATGAAGCTTTCTTT.

The gene calls are TRBV7-3 and TRBJ2-1; 13 nucleotides agree with TRBD2. CDR1 is SGHTA and CDR2 is FQGTGA in the germline V gene. The CDR3 has 17 amino acids. Losses at the gene ends were 1 base for V and 4 bases for J; bases not matched to a gene: 4. Written as DNA, the CDR3 is TGTGCCAGCAGCTTAAGACTAGCGGGGGGACCTTACAATGAGCAGTTCTTC. As protein: CASSLRLAGGPYNEQFF.